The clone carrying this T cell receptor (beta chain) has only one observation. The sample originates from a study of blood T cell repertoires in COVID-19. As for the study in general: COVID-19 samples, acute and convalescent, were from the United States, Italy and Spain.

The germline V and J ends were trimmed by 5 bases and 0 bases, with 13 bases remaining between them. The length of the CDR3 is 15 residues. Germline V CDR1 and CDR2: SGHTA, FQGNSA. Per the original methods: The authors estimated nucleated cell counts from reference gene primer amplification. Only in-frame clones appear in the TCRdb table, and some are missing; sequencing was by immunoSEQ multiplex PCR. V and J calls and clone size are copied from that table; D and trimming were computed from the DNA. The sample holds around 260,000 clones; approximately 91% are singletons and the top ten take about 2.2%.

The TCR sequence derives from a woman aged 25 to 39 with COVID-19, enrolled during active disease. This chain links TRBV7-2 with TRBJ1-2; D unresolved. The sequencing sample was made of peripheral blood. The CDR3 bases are TGTGCCAGCAGCGCTCCGAGCACCGCTAACTATGGCTACACCTTC. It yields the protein CASSAPSTANYGYTF.